A single sample is the source of the 10 T cell receptor beta chains below, sequenced in a study of radiation and T cells in renal cell carcinoma (TCRdb year 2020). Libraries came from the immunoSEQ multiplex PCR assay. The immuneACCESS repertoire file appears here via TCRdb, limited to in-frame rearrangements. These files lack a portion of the clones; in checked studies, under half of the deficit traces to unresolved V genes, and the cause of the others is not known. A total of about 18,000 clones appear in this sample, roughly three fifths of them only once. The ten largest clones capture roughly 30% of the sample. The time point label on this specimen signifies: tumor resected at nephrectomy. The meaning of the sample's treatment or condition label: treatment-naive control, cytoreductive nephrectomy. The sequenced sample was tumor tissue, obtained from a patient whose treatment was nephrectomy without radiotherapy. These TCRs come from a man aged 50 to 60 with renal cell carcinoma.

Only one count was recorded for this clone. This sequence joins TRBV4-3 and TRBJ1-1; 7 bases are shared with TRBD1. The CDR3 has 17 amino acids. Germline lookup yields CDR1 LGHNA and CDR2 YSLEER. V lost 0 bases to trimming and J lost 1 base; unmatched junction nucleotides: 8. CDR3 sequence: CASSQEPAGGTNTEAFF. The DNA for the CDR3 is TGCGCCAGCAGCCAAGAACCGGCAGGGGGGACGAACACTGAAGCTTTCTTT.

The chain uses TRBV19 and TRBJ2-7; D might be TRBD1 (6 bases). CDR3 size: 13 residues. Germline CDR1 LNHDA, CDR2 SQIVND (reference sequence). Trimming left V 4 bases short and J 2 bases short, with 9 bases between. This chain's CDR3 is CASSNWGPYEQYF. In DNA form, the CDR3 reads TGTGCCAGTAGTAACTGGGGGCCCTACGAGCAGTACTTC.

J is TRBJ1-5 and V is TRBV28; possibly TRBD1 for D (5 bases). The CDR3 spans 13 residues. Germline values: CDR1 MDHEN, CDR2 SYDVKM. The V end lost 9 bases, the J end lost 7 bases, and 16 bases lay between the germline ends. The DNA of the CDR3 is TGTGCCAGTGATCAGGGAATGTTCCAGCCCCAGCATTTT. Amino acid sequence: CASDQGMFQPQHF.

The gene calls are TRBV4-2 and TRBJ1-1; D is uncertain. V lost 3 bases and J lost 9, with 8 bases in between. This CDR3 has 11 residues. CDR1 and CDR2 (germline): LGHNA, YNFKEQ. The CDR3 DNA reads as TGTGCCAGCAGCCACGAGGTGAAAGCTTTCTTT. Its protein product is CASSHEVKAFF.

This sequence joins TRBV30 and TRBJ2-5; 8 bases line up with TRBD2. Trimming cost V 3 bases and J 5 bases; bases outside gene matches: 2. CDR1 is GTSNPN and CDR2 is SVGIG in the germline V gene (reference sequence). The CDR3 runs 12 residues. This CDR3 is CAWSGGAETQYF. The CDR3 nucleotides are TGTGCCTGGAGCGGGGGGGCCGAGACCCAGTACTTC.

The sample holds one count of this clone. V is TRBV9 and J is TRBJ2-2; no firm D call. CDR1 and CDR2 from the germline V gene are SGDLS and YYNGEE. V gave up 1 base and J gave up 6 bases, with 7 bases separating them. This CDR3 has 13 amino acids. The CDR3: CASSVNIPGELFF. CDR3 bases: TGTGCCAGCAGCGTAAACATCCCCGGGGAGCTGTTTTTT.

The chain employs TRBV4-3 and TRBJ2-7; the match to TRBD1 covers 7 bases. Trimming took 4 bases from V and 7 from J; bases not matched to a gene: 7. Germline CDR1 reads LGHNA; CDR2 reads YSLEER. The CDR3 is 13 residues long. The CDR3 nucleotides are TGCGCCAGCAGCCTGGTACAGGGGCGAGAGCAGTACTTC. Its protein is CASSLVQGREQYF.

The chain is built from TRBV28 and TRBJ1-2; 8 positions agree with TRBD1. V lost 7 bases, J lost 4 bases, and 14 bases stayed unmatched. The CDR3 has 16 amino acids. Germline CDR1 reads MDHEN; CDR2 reads SYDVKM. CDR3 DNA sequence: TGTGCCAGCACCGAACCGACAGGGGAAAACGGCTATGGCTACACCTTC. This encodes CASTEPTGENGYGYTF.

This clone was counted once. This chain uses TRBV6-6 with TRBJ2-2; 7 nucleotides align to TRBD2. J was trimmed by 4 bases and V by 5 bases; bases with no gene match: 10. Germline V CDR1 and CDR2: MNHNY, SVGAGI (reference sequence). The CDR3 spans 16 residues. CDR3 nucleotides: TGTGCCAGCAGTCAGAGCGGGATAGAACCCACCGGGGAGCTGTTTTTT. It translates to CASSQSGIEPTGELFF.

The chain combines TRBV9 with TRBJ2-7; D is uncertain. This CDR3 spans 14 amino acids. Germline V gene lookup returns CDR1 SGDLS and CDR2 YYNGEE. Between the trimmed V and J ends, which lost 2 bases and 2 bases, there was a span of 11 bases. CDR3 sequence reads: CASSVGHEAYEQYF. The CDR3 coding sequence is TGTGCCAGCAGCGTCGGGCACGAGGCCTACGAGCAGTACTTC. Full variable domain (rest looked up from reference TRBV9 and TRBJ2-7): DSGVTQTPKHLITATGQRVTLRCSPRSGDLSVYWYQQSLDQGLQFLIQYYNGEERAKGNILERFSAQQFPDLHSELNLSSLELGDSALYFCASSVGHEAYEQYFGPGTRLTVT.